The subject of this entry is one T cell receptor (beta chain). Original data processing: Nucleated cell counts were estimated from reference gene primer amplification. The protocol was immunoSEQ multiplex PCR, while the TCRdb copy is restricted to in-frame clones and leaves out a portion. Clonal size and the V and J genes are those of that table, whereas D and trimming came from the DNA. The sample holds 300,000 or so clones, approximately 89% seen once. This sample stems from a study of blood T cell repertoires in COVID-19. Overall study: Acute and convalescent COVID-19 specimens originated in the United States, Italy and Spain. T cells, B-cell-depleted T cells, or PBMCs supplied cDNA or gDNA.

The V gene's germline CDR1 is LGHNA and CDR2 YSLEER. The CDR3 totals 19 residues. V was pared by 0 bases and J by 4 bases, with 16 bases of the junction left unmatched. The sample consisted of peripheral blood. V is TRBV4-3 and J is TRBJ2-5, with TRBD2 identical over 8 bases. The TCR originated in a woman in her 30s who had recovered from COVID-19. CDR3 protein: CASSQDYMRGASYGETQYF. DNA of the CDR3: TGCGCCAGCAGCCAAGATTATATGCGGGGGGCCTCGTATGGAGAGACCCAGTACTTC.